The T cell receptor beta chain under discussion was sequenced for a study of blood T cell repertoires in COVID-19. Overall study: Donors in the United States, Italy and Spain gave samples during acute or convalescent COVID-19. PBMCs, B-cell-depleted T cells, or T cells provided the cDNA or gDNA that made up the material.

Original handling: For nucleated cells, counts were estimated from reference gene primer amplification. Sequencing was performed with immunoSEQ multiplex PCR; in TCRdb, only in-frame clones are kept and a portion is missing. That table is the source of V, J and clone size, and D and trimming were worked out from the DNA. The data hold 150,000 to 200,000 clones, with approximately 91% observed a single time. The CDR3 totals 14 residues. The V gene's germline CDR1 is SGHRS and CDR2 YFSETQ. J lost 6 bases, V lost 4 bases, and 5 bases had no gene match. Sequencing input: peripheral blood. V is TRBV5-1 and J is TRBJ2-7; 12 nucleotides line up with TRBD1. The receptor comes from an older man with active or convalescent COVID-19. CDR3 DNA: TGCGCCAGCAGCCAGGGACAGGGGGCGGGCGAGCAGTACTTC. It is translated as CASSQGQGAGEQYF.